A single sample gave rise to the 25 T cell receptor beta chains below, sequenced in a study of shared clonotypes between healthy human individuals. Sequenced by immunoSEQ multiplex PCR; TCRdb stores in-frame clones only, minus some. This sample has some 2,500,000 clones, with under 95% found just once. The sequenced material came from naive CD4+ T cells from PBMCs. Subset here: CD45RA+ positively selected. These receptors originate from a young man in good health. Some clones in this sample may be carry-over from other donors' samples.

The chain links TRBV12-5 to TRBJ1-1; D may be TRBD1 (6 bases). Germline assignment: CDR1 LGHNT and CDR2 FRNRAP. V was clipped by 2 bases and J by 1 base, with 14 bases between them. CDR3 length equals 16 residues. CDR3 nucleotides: TGTGCTAGTGGTTTGAACCCGGGACAATCGAACACTGAAGCTTTCTTT. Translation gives CASGLNPGQSNTEAFF.

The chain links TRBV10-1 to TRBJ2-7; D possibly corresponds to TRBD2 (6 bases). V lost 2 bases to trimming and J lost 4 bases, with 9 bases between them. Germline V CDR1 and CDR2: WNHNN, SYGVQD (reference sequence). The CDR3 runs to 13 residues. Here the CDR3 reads CASSEGAGYEQYF. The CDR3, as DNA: TGCGCCAGCAGTGAGGGGGCGGGGTACGAGCAGTACTTC.

In DNA form, the CDR3 reads TGTGCCAGCAGCTTTCTGGGGGGCTCCTACGAGCAGTACTTC. Translated, it gives CASSFLGGSYEQYF. The chain links TRBV7-2 to TRBJ2-7; tentatively, D is TRBD2 (6 bases). Trimming cost V 3 bases and J 0 bases, with 9 bases left between them. This CDR3 region has 14 residues. Germline loops: CDR1 SGHTA, CDR2 FQGNSA.

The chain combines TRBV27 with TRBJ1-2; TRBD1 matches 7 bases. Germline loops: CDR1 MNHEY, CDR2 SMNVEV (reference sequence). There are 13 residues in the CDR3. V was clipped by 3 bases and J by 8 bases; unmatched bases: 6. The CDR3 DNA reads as TGTGCCAGCAGTTTGACAGGGAGTTTGGGCTACACCTTC. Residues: CASSLTGSLGYTF.

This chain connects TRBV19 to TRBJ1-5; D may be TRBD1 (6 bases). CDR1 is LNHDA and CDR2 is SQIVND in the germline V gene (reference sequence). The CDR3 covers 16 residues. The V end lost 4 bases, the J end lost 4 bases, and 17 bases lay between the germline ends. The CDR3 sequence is CASSTLEQGGNQPQHF. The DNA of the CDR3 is TGTGCCAGTAGTACCTTGGAACAGGGAGGGAATCAGCCCCAGCATTTT. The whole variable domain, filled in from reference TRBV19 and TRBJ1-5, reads DGGITQSPKYLFRKEGQNVTLSCEQNLNHDAMYWYRQDPGQGLRLIYYSQIVNDFQKGDIAEGYSVSREKKESFPLTVTSAQKNPTAFYLCASSTLEQGGNQPQHFGDGTRLSIL.

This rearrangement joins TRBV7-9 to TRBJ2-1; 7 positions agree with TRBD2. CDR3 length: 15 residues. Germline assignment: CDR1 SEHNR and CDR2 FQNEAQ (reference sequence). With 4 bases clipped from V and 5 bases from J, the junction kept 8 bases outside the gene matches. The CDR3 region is CASSSPGGSHNEQFF. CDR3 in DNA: TGTGCCAGCAGCTCCCCCGGCGGGAGTCACAATGAGCAGTTCTTC.

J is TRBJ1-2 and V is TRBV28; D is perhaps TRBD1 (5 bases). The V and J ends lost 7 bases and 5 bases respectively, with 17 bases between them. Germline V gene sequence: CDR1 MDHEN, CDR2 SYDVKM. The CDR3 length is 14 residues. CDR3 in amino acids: CASTRAGGQYGYTF. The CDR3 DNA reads TGTGCCAGCACCAGGGCGGGTGGACAATATGGCTACACCTTC.

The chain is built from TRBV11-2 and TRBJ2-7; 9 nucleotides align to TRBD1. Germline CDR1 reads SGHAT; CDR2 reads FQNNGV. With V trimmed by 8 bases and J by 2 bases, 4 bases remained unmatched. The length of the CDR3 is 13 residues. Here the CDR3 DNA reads TGTGCCAGCGGGTGGACAGGGGCCTACGAGCAGTACTTC. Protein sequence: CASGWTGAYEQYF.

CDR3 sequence: CASRFRDTFYEQYF. DNA for the CDR3: TGTGCCAGCAGGTTCAGGGACACCTTCTACGAGCAGTACTTC. V and J are TRBV6-1 and TRBJ2-7, with D maybe TRBD1 (6 bases). The germline V gene has CDR1 MNHNS and CDR2 SASEGT. Deletions cut 6 bases from V and 3 bases from J, with 15 bases between. There are 14 residues in the CDR3.

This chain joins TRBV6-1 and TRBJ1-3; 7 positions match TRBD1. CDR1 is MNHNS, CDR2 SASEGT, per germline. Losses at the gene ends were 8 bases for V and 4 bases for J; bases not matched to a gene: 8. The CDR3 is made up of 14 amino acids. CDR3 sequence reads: CASEGNRGGNTIYF. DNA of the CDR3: TGTGCCAGCGAGGGGAACAGGGGCGGAAACACCATATATTTT.

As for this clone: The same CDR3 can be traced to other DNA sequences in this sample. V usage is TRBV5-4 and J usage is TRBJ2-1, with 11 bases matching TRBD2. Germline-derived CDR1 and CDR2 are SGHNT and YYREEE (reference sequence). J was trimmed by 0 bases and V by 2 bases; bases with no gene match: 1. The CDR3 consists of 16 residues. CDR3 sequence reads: CASSLGTSGSYNEQFF. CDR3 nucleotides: TGTGCCAGCAGCTTAGGGACTAGCGGCTCCTACAATGAGCAGTTCTTC.

CDR3 nucleotides: TGCGCCAGCAGCCGCCACCGAAAGCGGCGGGAGGGGCCTAATGAGCAGTTCTTC. This sequence encodes CASSRHRKRREGPNEQFF. The genes are TRBV4-3 and TRBJ2-1, with 9 nucleotides matching TRBD2. Germline assignment: CDR1 LGHNA and CDR2 YSLEER. The ends lost 4 bases at V and 7 bases at J; junction bases unmatched: 17. The CDR3 runs 18 residues.

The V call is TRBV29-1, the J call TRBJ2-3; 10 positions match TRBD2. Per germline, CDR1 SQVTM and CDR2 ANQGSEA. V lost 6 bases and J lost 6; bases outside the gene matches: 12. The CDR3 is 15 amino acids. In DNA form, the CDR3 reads TGCAGCGTCGACCCCCCTAGCGGGAGATTGGATACGCAGTATTTT. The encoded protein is CSVDPPSGRLDTQYF.

The CDR3 DNA is TGTGCCAGCAGGTCGACAGGGAGCTATGGCTACACCTTC. Translated, it gives CASRSTGSYGYTF. The chain uses TRBV6-6 and TRBJ1-2; the match to TRBD1 covers 7 bases. CDR1 is MNHNY, CDR2 SVGAGI, per germline (reference sequence). The CDR3 totals 13 residues. V was pared by 6 bases and J by 4 bases, with 5 bases of the junction left unmatched.

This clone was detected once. The CDR3 sequence: CASSLASWDTQYF. The CDR3, as DNA: TGTGCCAGCAGCTTGGCGAGCTGGGATACGCAGTATTTT. The chain carries TRBV11-2 and TRBJ2-3; the D is unclear. CDR1 is SGHAT, CDR2 FQNNGV, per germline. Trimming shortened V by 3 bases and J by 6 bases, and 10 bases separated the two germline ends. This CDR3 region has 13 residues.

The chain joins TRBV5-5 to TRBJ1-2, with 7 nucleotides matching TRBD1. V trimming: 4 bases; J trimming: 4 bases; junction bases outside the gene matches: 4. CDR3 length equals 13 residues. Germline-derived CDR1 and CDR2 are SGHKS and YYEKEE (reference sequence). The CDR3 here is CASSPGTAYGYTF. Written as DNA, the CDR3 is TGTGCCAGCAGCCCCGGGACAGCCTATGGCTACACCTTC.

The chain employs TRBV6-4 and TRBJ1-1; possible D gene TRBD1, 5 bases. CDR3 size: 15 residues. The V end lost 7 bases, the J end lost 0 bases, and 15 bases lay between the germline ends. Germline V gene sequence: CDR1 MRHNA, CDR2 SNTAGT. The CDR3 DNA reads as TGTGCCAGCAACCTCCGGGGCAGCATGAACACTGAAGCTTTCTTT. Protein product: CASNLRGSMNTEAFF.

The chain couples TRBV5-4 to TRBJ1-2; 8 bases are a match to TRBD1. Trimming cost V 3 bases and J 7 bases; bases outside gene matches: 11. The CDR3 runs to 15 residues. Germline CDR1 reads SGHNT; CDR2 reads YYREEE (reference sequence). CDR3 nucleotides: TGTGCCAGCAGCTCGGAACGGACAGGGTTCTCTGGCTACACCTTC. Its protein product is CASSSERTGFSGYTF.

CDR3 loop: CASSPRRQGNSQPQHF. CDR3 nucleotides: TGTGCCAGCAGCCCCCGGAGACAGGGGAATAGTCAGCCCCAGCATTTT. The chain is built from TRBV7-2 and TRBJ1-5, with 8 bases that match TRBD1. J gave up 6 bases and V 5 bases, and 12 bases lay outside the gene matches. Germline V gene sequence: CDR1 SGHTA, CDR2 FQGNSA. CDR3 length: 16 residues.

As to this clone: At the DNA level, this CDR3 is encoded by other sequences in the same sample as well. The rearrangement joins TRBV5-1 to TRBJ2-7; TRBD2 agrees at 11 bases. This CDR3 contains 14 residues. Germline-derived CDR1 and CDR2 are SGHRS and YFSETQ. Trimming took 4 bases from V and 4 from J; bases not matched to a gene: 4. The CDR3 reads CASSLGTSGYEQYF. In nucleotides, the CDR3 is TGCGCCAGCAGCCTCGGGACTAGCGGTTACGAGCAGTACTTC.

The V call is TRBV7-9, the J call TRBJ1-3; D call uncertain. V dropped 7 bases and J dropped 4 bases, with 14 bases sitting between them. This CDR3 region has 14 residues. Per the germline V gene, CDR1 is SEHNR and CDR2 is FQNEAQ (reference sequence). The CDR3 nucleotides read TGTGCCAGCACCCAATGGGCGGAAGGAAACACCATATATTTT. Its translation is CASTQWAEGNTIYF.

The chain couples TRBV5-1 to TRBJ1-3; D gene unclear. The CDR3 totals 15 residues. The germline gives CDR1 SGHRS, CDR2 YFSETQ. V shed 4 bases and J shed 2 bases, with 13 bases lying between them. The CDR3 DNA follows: TGCGCCAGCAGCGATCCAGCCGGGGCTGGAAACACCATATATTTT. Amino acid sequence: CASSDPAGAGNTIYF.

The CDR3 is CASSRWTEVNTEAFF. CDR3 bases: TGTGCCAGCAGTCGCTGGACAGAAGTGAACACTGAAGCTTTCTTT. This sequence joins TRBV6-5 and TRBJ1-1, with D possibly TRBD1 on 6 matching bases. The CDR3 has 15 amino acids. Trimming stripped 5 bases from V and 0 bases from J, with 13 bases between. Germline CDR1 is MNHEY and CDR2 is SVGAGI.

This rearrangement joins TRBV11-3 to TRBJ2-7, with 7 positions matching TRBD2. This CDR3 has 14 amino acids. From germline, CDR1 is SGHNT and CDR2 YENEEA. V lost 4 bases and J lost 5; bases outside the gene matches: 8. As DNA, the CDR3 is TGTGCCAGCAGCTCCTCGGGCGGGAGCCACGAGCAGTACTTC. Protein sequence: CASSSSGGSHEQYF.

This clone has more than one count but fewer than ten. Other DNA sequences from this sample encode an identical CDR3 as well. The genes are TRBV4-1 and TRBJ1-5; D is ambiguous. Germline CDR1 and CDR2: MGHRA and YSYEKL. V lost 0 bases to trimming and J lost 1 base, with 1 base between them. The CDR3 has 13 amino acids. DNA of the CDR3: TGCGCCAGCAGCCAAGACAGCAATCAGCCCCAGCATTTT. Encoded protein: CASSQDSNQPQHF.